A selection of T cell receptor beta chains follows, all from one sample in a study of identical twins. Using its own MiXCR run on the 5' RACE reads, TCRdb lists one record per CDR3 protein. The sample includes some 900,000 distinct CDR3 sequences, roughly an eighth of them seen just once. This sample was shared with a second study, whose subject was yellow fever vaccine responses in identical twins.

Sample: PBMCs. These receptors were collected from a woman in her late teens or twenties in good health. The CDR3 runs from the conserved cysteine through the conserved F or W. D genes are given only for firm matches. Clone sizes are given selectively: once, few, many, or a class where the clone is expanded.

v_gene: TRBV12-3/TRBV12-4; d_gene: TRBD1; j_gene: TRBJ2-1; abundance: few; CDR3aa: CASSKDRGPYNEQFF; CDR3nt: TGTGCCAGCAGCAAGGACAGGGGGCCCTACAATGAGCAGTTCTTC
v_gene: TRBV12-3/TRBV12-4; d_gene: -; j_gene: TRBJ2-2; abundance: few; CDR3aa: CASSFGSGPGELFF; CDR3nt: TGTGCCAGCAGTTTCGGTTCTGGGCCCGGGGAGCTGTTTTTT
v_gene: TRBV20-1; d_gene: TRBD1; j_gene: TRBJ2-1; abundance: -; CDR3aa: CSAGGWGTGTLDEQFF; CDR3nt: TGCAGTGCTGGGGGGTGGGGGACAGGCACGTTGGATGAGCAGTTCTTC
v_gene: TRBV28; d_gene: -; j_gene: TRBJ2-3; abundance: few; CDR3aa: CASSFPQGKGVQDTQYF; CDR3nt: TGTGCCAGCAGTTTTCCCCAAGGAAAGGGTGTGCAAGATACGCAGTATTTT
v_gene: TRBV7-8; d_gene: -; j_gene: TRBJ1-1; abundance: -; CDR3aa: CASSSRLHEAFF; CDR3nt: TGTGCCAGCAGCTCGAGACTTCACGAAGCTTTCTTT
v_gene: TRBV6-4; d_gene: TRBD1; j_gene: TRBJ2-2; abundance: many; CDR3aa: CASSPGSQRWTGRPHTGELFF; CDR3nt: TGTGCCAGCAGTCCCGGGAGCCAAAGATGGACAGGGCGTCCCCACACCGGGGAGCTGTTTTTT
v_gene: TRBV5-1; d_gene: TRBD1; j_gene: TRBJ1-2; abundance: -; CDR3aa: CASSPGQAVYGYTF; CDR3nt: TGCGCCAGCAGCCCGGGACAGGCCGTCTATGGCTACACCTTC
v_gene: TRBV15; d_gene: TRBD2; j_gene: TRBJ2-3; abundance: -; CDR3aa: CATSRDRGTSGSGNTQYF; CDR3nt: TGTGCCACCAGCAGAGATCGTGGGACTAGCGGGAGTGGCAATACGCAGTATTTT
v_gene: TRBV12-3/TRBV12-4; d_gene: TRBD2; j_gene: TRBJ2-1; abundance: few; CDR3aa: CASSLASGRQPGQFF; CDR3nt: TGTGCCAGCAGTTTAGCTAGCGGGAGGCAACCTGGGCAGTTCTTC
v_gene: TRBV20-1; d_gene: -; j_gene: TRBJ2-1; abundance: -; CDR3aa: CSARMGAGGQYNEQFF; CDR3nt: TGCAGTGCCCGGATGGGAGCTGGGGGCCAATACAATGAGCAGTTCTTC
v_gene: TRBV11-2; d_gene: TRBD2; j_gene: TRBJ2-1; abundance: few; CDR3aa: CASSLSREGWGNEQFF; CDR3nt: TGTGCCAGCAGCTTATCGCGGGAGGGTTGGGGCAATGAGCAGTTCTTC
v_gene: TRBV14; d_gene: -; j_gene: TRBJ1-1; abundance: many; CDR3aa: CASSQVPGSTEAFF; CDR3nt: TGTGCCAGCAGCCAAGTCCCCGGCAGCACTGAAGCTTTCTTT
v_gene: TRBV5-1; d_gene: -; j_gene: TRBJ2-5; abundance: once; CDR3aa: CASSFVGGGQETQYF; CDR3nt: TGCGCCAGCAGCTTCGTAGGGGGGGGGCAAGAGACCCAGTACTTC
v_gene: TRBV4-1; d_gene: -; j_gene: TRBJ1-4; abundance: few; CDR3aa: CASSQGGRENEKLFF; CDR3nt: TGCGCCAGCAGCCAAGGGGGCAGAGAGAATGAAAAACTGTTTTTT
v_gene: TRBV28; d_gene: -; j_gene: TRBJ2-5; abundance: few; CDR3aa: CASSTLRGPHPGTQYF; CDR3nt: TGTGCCAGCAGTACCCTCCGGGGGCCCCACCCTGGGACCCAGTACTTC
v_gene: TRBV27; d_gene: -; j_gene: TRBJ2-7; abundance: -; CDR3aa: CASSSKQVSYEQYF; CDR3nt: TGTGCCAGCAGTTCAAAACAGGTGTCGTACGAGCAGTACTTC
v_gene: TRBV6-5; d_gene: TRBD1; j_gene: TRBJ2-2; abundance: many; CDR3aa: CASSSRTGVNTGELFF; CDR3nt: TGTGCCAGCAGTTCTAGGACAGGGGTGAACACCGGGGAGCTGTTTTTT
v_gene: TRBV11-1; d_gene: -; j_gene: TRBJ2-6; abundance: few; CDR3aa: CASSPQSPRGTGANVLTF; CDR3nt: TGTGCCAGCAGTCCCCAAAGCCCAAGAGGGACTGGGGCCAACGTCCTGACTTTC
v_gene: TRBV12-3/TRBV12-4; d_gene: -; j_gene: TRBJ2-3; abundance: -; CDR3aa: CARSLALSSGGPTDTQYF; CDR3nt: TGTGCCCGCAGTTTAGCGCTATCGTCGGGGGGCCCCACAGATACGCAGTATTTT
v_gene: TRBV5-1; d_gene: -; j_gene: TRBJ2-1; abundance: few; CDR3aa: CASSRDGDSYNEQFF; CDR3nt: TGCGCCAGCAGCCGTGACGGGGACTCCTACAATGAGCAGTTCTTC
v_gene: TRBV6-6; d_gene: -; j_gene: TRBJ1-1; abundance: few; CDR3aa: CASSHIMNTEAFF; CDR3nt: TGTGCCAGCAGCCACATTATGAACACTGAAGCTTTCTTT
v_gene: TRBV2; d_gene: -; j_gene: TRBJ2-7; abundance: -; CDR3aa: CASSGEGKGYEQYF; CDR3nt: TGTGCCAGCAGTGGAGAAGGAAAGGGATACGAGCAGTACTTC
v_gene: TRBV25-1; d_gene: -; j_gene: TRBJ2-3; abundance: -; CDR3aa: CASSEADRAVDTQYF; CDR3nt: TGTGCCAGCAGTGAAGCAGACCGGGCGGTGGATACGCAGTATTTT
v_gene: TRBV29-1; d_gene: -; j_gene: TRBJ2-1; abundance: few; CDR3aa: CSVEGQLTNEQFF; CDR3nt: TGCAGCGTTGAAGGACAGCTGACCAATGAGCAGTTCTTC
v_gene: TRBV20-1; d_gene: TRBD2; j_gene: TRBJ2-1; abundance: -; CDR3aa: CSARVPLHLAGGNNEQFF; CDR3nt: TGCAGTGCTAGAGTCCCTCTCCATCTAGCGGGGGGGAACAATGAGCAGTTCTTC
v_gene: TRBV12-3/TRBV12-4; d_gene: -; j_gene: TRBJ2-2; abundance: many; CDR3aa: CASNLGGAGELFF; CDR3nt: TGTGCCAGCAACCTAGGGGGGGCCGGGGAGCTGTTTTTT
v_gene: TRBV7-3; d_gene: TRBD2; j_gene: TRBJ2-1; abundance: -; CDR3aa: CASSLSGIPYNEQFF; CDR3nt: TGTGCCAGCAGCCTTAGCGGGATTCCCTACAATGAGCAGTTCTTC
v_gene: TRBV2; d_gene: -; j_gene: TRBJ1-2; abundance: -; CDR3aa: CASRTPGPLYTF; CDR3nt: TGTGCCAGCAGAACTCCGGGACCGCTCTACACCTTC
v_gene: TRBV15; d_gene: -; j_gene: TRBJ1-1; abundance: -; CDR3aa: CATSRVNSAEAFF; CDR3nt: TGTGCCACCAGCAGAGTGAATAGTGCTGAAGCTTTCTTT
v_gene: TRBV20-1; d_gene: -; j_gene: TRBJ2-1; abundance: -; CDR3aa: CSAPRSEQFF; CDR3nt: TGCAGTGCCCCTAGGTCCGAGCAGTTCTTC
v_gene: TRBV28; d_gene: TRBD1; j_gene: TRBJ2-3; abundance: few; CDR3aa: CASSLNRGFTDTQYF; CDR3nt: TGTGCCAGCAGTCTTAACAGGGGATTCACAGATACGCAGTATTTT
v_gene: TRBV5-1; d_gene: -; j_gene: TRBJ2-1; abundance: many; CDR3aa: CASSLPGDEQFF; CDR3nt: TGCGCCAGCAGCTTGCCCGGCGATGAGCAGTTCTTC
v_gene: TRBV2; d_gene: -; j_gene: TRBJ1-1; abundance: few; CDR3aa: CASSVEGGTEAFF; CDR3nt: TGTGCCAGCAGTGTCGAGGGTGGGACTGAAGCTTTCTTT
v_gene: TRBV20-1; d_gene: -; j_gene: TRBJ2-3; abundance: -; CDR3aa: CSAPPEFSDTQYF; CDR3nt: TGCAGTGCTCCCCCTGAGTTTTCAGATACGCAGTATTTT
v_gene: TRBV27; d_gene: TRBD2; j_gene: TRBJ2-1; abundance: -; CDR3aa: CASSPNGLAGVSYNEQFF; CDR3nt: TGTGCCAGCAGTCCAAACGGACTAGCGGGAGTATCGTACAATGAGCAGTTCTTC
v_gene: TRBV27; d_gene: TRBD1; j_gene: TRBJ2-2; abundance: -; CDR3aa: CASEPRGRGGELFF; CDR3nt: TGTGCCAGCGAACCCAGGGGGCGAGGCGGGGAGCTGTTTTTT
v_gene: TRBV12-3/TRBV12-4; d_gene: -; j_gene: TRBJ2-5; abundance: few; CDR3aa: CASSSGPTGSGETQYF; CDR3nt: TGTGCCAGCAGTTCCGGCCCAACAGGGTCGGGAGAGACCCAGTACTTC
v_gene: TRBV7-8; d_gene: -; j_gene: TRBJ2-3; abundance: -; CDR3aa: CASSPTGVYADTQYF; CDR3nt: TGTGCCAGCAGCCCAACGGGGGTATACGCAGATACGCAGTATTTT
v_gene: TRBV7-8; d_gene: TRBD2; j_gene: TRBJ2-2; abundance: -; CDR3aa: CASILGLAINTGELFF; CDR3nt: TGTGCCAGCATCCTGGGACTAGCGATAAACACCGGGGAGCTGTTTTTT
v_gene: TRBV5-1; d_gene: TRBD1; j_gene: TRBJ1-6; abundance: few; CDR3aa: CASSKTGVVSPLHF; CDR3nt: TGCGCCAGCAGCAAAACAGGGGTGGTTTCACCCCTCCACTTT
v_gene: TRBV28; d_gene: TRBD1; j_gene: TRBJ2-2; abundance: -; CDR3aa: CASSREGGDRVTGELFF; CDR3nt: TGTGCCAGCAGTCGTGAGGGGGGGGACAGGGTCACCGGGGAGCTGTTTTTT
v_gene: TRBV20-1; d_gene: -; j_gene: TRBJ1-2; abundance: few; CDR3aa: CSANGLGQDHGYTF; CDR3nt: TGCAGTGCTAACGGTTTAGGGCAGGATCATGGCTACACCTTC
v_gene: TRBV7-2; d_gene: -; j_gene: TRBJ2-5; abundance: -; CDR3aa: CASSLANLETQYF; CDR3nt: TGTGCCAGCAGCTTAGCGAACCTGGAGACCCAGTACTTC
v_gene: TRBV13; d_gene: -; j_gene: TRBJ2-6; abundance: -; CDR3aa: CASSLREKLSSGANVLTF; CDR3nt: TGTGCCAGCAGCTTAAGGGAGAAGCTAAGCTCTGGGGCCAACGTCCTGACTTTC
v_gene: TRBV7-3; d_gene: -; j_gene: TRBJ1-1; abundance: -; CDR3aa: CASSLGWGGGTEAFF; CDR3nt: TGTGCCAGCAGCCTGGGTTGGGGGGGCGGTACTGAAGCTTTCTTT
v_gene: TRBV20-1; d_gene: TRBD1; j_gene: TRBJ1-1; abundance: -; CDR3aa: CSARAWTGGVTEAFF; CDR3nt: TGCAGTGCTAGAGCATGGACAGGGGGCGTCACTGAAGCTTTCTTT
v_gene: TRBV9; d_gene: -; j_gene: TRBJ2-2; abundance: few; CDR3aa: CASSVVGATGELFF; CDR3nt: TGTGCCAGCAGCGTAGTGGGTGCCACCGGGGAGCTGTTTTTT
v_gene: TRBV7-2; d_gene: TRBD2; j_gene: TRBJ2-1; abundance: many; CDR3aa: CASSLSSGRAVFF; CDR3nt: TGTGCCAGCAGCTTGTCTAGCGGGAGGGCCGTGTTCTTC
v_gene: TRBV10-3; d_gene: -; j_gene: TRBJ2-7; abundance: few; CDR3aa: CAITNRDGSYEQYF; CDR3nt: TGTGCCATCACGAACCGGGACGGGAGCTACGAGCAGTACTTC
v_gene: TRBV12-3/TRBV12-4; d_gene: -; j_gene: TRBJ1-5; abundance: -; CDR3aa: CASSPQDSIRQPQHF; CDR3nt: TGTGCCAGCAGCCCTCAGGATAGCATTAGACAGCCCCAGCATTTT
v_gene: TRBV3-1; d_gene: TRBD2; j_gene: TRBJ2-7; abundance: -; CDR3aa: CASSLWASGKGEQYF; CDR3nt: TGTGCCAGCAGCCTATGGGCTAGCGGGAAGGGCGAGCAGTACTTC
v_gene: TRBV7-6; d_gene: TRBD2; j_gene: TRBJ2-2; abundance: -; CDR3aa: CASGRGRLSGELFF; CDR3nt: TGTGCCAGCGGGAGGGGCAGGTTAAGCGGGGAGCTGTTTTTT
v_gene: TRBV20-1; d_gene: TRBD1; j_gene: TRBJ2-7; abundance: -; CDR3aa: CCARAAQTGGIEQYF; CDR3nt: TGCTGTGCTAGAGCGGCCCAGACAGGGGGGATCGAGCAGTACTTC
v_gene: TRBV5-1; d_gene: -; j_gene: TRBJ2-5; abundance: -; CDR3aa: CASSLEGADQETQYF; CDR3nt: TGCGCCAGCAGCTTGGAAGGGGCCGACCAAGAGACCCAGTACTTC
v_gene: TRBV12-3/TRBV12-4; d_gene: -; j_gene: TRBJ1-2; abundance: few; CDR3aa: CASFAPGAPDYGYTF; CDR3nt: TGTGCCAGCTTTGCTCCGGGAGCTCCTGACTATGGCTACACCTTC